These 10 T cell receptor beta chains share one sample of origin, sequenced in a study of T cells expressing NK-cell markers. From the 5' RACE reads, TCRdb lists one entry per CDR3 protein and no DNA. The table gives around 260,000 distinct CDR3 sequences; the top ten clones make up around 3.9% of it. The sequencing input was blood T cells: a sorted CD56 or NKG2C T cell subset, CD4+ or CD8+ T cells, or bulk PBMC T cells (not recorded which). The receptors derive from a woman between 18 and 70 years old in good health.

This chain joins TRBV3-1 and TRBJ2-3. CDR1 LGHDT and CDR2 YNNKEL come from the germline V gene (reference sequence). This CDR3 has 13 amino acids. The CDR3 spells CASSEDQTDTQYF.

The chain couples TRBV30 to TRBJ2-3. Germline CDR1 GTSNPN, CDR2 SVGIG (reference sequence). The CDR3 sequence is 13 residues long. CDR3 amino acids: CAWSVRGADTQYF.

The chain recombines TRBV10-3 with TRBJ2-3; the TCRdb call, TRBD2, lacks DNA for checking. From germline, CDR1 is ENHRY and CDR2 SYGVKD. The CDR3 runs to 17 residues. CDR3: CAISESTAAGGTDTQYF.

The chain carries TRBV5-1 and TRBJ2-1; TCRdb's D gene call, TRBD1, goes unchecked for lack of DNA. The CDR3 has 16 residues. The germline V gene encodes CDR1 SGHRS and CDR2 YFSETQ. CDR3 in amino acids: CASSPNSGATYNEQFF.

The gene calls are TRBV3-1 and TRBJ2-7; TCRdb's assignment of TRBD1 cannot be checked, as there is no DNA. CDR1 is LGHDT, CDR2 YNNKEL, per germline (reference sequence). The CDR3 extends over 13 amino acids. The CDR3 sequence: CASRGQGSYEQYF.

The chain joins TRBV12-3 or TRBV12-4 to TRBJ2-7; TCRdb's D gene call, TRBD1, goes unchecked for lack of DNA. The CDR3 has 13 amino acids. The CDR3 loop is CASTRDRGREQYF.

The V gene is TRBV30, the J gene TRBJ1-1. Germline values: CDR1 GTSNPN, CDR2 SVGIG (reference sequence). The CDR3 length is 14 residues. This CDR3 is CAWSGPGRNTEAFF.

The V gene is TRBV12-3 or TRBV12-4, the J gene TRBJ2-1; TCRdb indicates TRBD2, and absent DNA this call remains unverified. The CDR3 has 16 residues. CDR3 region: CASSQTGLAGEYEQFF.

This chain connects TRBV6-5 to TRBJ2-3; TCRdb names TRBD1, which stays unverified in the absence of DNA. This CDR3 has 12 residues. Germline-derived CDR1 and CDR2 are MNHEY and SVGAGI. Here the CDR3 reads CASRTGADTQYF.

This chain uses TRBV29-1 with TRBJ1-2; TCRdb returns TRBD1, unconfirmable since there is no DNA. CDR1 is SQVTM, CDR2 ANQGSEA, per germline. This CDR3 spans 12 amino acids. CDR3 loop: CSVETGGFGYTF.